The 27 T cell receptor beta chains presented below share a single source sample, sequenced in a study of T cells in Graves' hyperthyroidism and ophthalmopathy. Template material for amplifying TCR beta CDR3 regions consisted of RNA transcripts. The TCR CDR3 first-round RT-PCR relied on the HTBI primer set. Each CDR3 protein is one row after TCRdb ran MiXCR on the multiplex PCR reads. This repertoire shows more than 150,000 distinct CDR3 sequences, about 17% found once; its top ten account for around 29%. Material for sequencing was blood. The receptors come from a woman between 45 and 60 years old with Graves' hyperthyroidism.

This clonotype was observed many times. The chain has TRBV7-3 and TRBJ2-3; TRBD1 matches at 9 bases. The CDR3 contains 18 residues. Germline V gives CDR1 SGHTA, CDR2 FQGTGA. After removal of 0 bases from V and 4 bases from J, the junction contained 11 bases not matched to a gene. In DNA, the CDR3 is TGTGCCAGCAGCTTAACGAGTCCCGGGACAGGGAGTTCAGATACGCAGTATTTT. This sequence encodes CASSLTSPGTGSSDTQYF.

This clonotype was seen many times. The gene calls are TRBV13 and TRBJ2-1, with D possibly being TRBD2 (6 bases). The CDR3 runs to 13 residues. The V and J ends lost 3 bases and 4 bases respectively, with 7 bases between them. CDR1 PRHDT and CDR2 FYEKMQ come from the germline V gene (reference sequence). CDR3 residues: CASSFRGYNEQFF. CDR3 in DNA: TGTGCCAGCAGCTTTCGGGGGTACAATGAGCAGTTCTTC.

This clonotype came up many times. This chain connects TRBV6-1 to TRBJ2-1, with 9 bases lining up with TRBD1. The junction had 9 bases not matched to a gene; V was cut back by 5 bases and J by 4 bases. CDR3 length: 16 residues. The germline CDR1 and CDR2 sequences are MNHNS and SASEGT. The CDR3 reads CASSITGGEGYNEQFF. CDR3 coding DNA: TGTGCCAGCAGTATTACAGGGGGCGAAGGGTACAATGAGCAGTTCTTC.

This clonotype was observed many times. The chain's CDR3 is CASSLGVAYGYTF. The CDR3 region has the DNA TGTGCCAGCAGCTTAGGTGTGGCCTATGGCTACACCTTC. The genes are TRBV7-9 and TRBJ1-2; D not resolved. CDR3 length equals 13 residues. The V gene lost 1 base and the J gene lost 4 bases, with 7 bases spanning the gap. The germline CDR1 and CDR2 sequences are SEHNR and FQNEAQ (reference sequence).

The V gene is TRBV20-1, the J gene TRBJ2-7; 7 bases align to TRBD2. The V gene's germline CDR1 is DFQATT and CDR2 SNEGSKA (reference sequence). Losses at the gene ends were 1 base for V and 3 bases for J; bases not matched to a gene: 3. The CDR3 consists of 13 residues. DNA for the CDR3: TGCAGTGCTAGAGGCCGGGAGGACTACGAGCAGTACTTC. This gives the protein CSARGREDYEQYF.

This clonotype was seen at least ten times. Because the CDR3 is missing its conserved closing phenylalanine or tryptophan, this is likely a read error. The J gene is TRBJ2-7, the V gene TRBV12-3 or TRBV12-4, with D perhaps TRBD1 (5 bases). Trimming removed 8 bases from V and 2 bases from J, with 13 bases in between. The CDR3 sequence is 13 residues long. This chain's CDR3 is CASGGPDTYEQYL. CDR3 sequence (DNA): TGTGCCAGCGGCGGCCCGGACACCTACGAGCAGTACCTC.

The sample holds many counts of this clonotype. This sequence joins TRBV9 and TRBJ2-1, with D perhaps matching TRBD1 (5 bases). Germline loops: CDR1 SGDLS, CDR2 YYNGEE. V lost 2 bases, J lost 8 bases, and 8 bases lay in between. This CDR3 has 12 amino acids. The CDR3 bases are TGTGCCAGCAGCGTTCAGGGCTATGAGCAGTTCTTC. Translated, it gives CASSVQGYEQFF. Together with reference TRBV9 and TRBJ2-1, the CDR3 gives the full variable domain: DSGVTQTPKHLITATGQRVTLRCSPRSGDLSVYWYQQSLDQGLQFLIQYYNGEERAKGNILERFSAQQFPDLHSELNLSSLELGDSALYFCASSVQGYEQFFGPGTRLTVL.

The chain uses TRBV5-1 and TRBJ1-2, with a tentative D call TRBD1 (6 bases). Trimming stripped 4 bases from V and 4 bases from J, with 14 bases between. This CDR3 spans 14 amino acids. The germline gives CDR1 SGHRS, CDR2 YFSETQ. CDR3 residues: CASSPEGGSYGYTF. CDR3 DNA: TGCGCCAGCAGCCCGGAGGGGGGGTCCTATGGCTACACCTTC.

This clonotype showed up many times. The CDR3 protein is CASSLATGNYEQYF. The DNA of the CDR3 is TGCGCCAGCAGCTTGGCCACGGGAAACTACGAGCAGTACTTC. The chain employs TRBV5-1 and TRBJ2-7; TRBD2 is a possible D gene (5 bases). The CDR3 is 14 amino acids. CDR1 and CDR2 (germline): SGHRS, YFSETQ. Trimming took off 0 bases at V and 3 bases at J, with 10 bases between the two ends.

This sequence joins TRBV3-1 and TRBJ1-1, with D hard to call. The CDR3 is 15 residues long. Trimming removed 2 bases from V and 0 bases from J, with 10 bases in between. Germline V lookup: CDR1 LGHDT, CDR2 YNNKEL (reference sequence). The CDR3 DNA follows: TGTGCCAGCAGCCAATTGACAAGGGTGAACACTGAAGCTTTCTTT. It encodes CASSQLTRVNTEAFF.

This clonotype came up many times. J is TRBJ2-2 and V is TRBV28; D is possibly TRBD2 (6 bases). Germline CDR1 reads MDHEN; CDR2 reads SYDVKM. V dropped 8 bases and J dropped 4 bases, with 17 bases sitting between them. The CDR3 runs to 15 residues. CDR3 nucleotide sequence: TGTGCCAGCGGGGCGGGGACTTCCCCCACCGGGGAGCTGTTTTTT. Translating it yields CASGAGTSPTGELFF.

This clonotype was counted many times. The chain is built from TRBV5-8 and TRBJ2-5; TRBD2 aligns across 16 bases. This CDR3 has 17 residues. Trimming took 4 bases from V and 2 from J; bases not matched to a gene: 5. In germline, CDR1 is SGHTS, CDR2 YDEGEE. DNA for the CDR3: TGTGCCAGCAGCCAGGGACTAGCGGGGGGGGATCAAGAGACCCAGTACTTC. Translated: CASSQGLAGGDQETQYF.

This clonotype was seen repeatedly, ten times or more. The chain employs TRBV2 and TRBJ2-5; 7 bases align to TRBD1. Germline CDR1 reads SNHLY; CDR2 reads FYNNEI. V lost 6 bases and J lost 1; bases outside the gene matches: 5. The CDR3 contains 14 residues. The CDR3 loop reads CASSWGTAQETQYF. The DNA of the CDR3 is TGTGCCAGCAGCTGGGGGACAGCCCAAGAGACCCAGTACTTC. Full variable domain (remainder filled in from reference TRBV2 and TRBJ2-5): EPEVTQTPSHQVTQMGQEVILRCVPISNHLYFYWYRQILGQKVEFLVSFYNNEISEKSEIFDDQFSVERPDGSNFTLKIRSTKLEDSAMYFCASSWGTAQETQYFGPGTRLLVL.

This clonotype was detected many times. The chain couples TRBV12-3 or TRBV12-4 to TRBJ1-1; unclear D gene. Deletions cut 3 bases from V and 1 base from J, with 9 bases between. This CDR3 spans 14 amino acids. The chain's CDR3 is CASSFGQSNTEAFF. The DNA for the CDR3 is TGTGCCAGCAGTTTCGGCCAGTCGAACACTGAAGCTTTCTTT.

This clonotype was picked up many times. The gene calls are TRBV6-1 and TRBJ2-1; TRBD2 matches at 9 bases. Germline CDR1 reads MNHNS; CDR2 reads SASEGT. This CDR3 is 14 amino acids long. After removal of 5 bases from V and 7 bases from J, the junction contained 6 bases not matched to a gene. In DNA form, the CDR3 reads TGTGCCAGCAGTTACGGGACTAGCCCGAATGAGCAGTTCTTC. This gives the protein CASSYGTSPNEQFF.

This clonotype was recorded many times. The J gene is TRBJ2-2, the V gene TRBV5-1; D call uncertain. The CDR3 consists of 15 residues. With 4 bases removed from V and 2 bases from J, the gap between germline ends came to 12 bases. Germline CDR1 reads SGHRS; CDR2 reads YFSETQ. The CDR3 region is CASSTGQRNTGELFF. Here the CDR3 DNA reads TGCGCCAGCAGCACCGGGCAGCGCAACACCGGGGAGCTGTTTTTT.

This clonotype was seen ten or more times. The chain carries TRBV6-1 and TRBJ1-5; no definite D call. There are 15 residues in the CDR3. The V end lost 5 bases, the J end lost 0 bases, and 11 bases lay between the germline ends. The germline CDR1 and CDR2 sequences are MNHNS and SASEGT. The CDR3 DNA reads as TGTGCCAGCAGTATCCAGACCTTTAGCAATCAGCCCCAGCATTTT. Its translation is CASSIQTFSNQPQHF.

This clonotype was recorded many times. The chain carries TRBV7-3 and TRBJ2-3; D is unclear. The CDR3 runs 13 residues. Germline V lookup: CDR1 SGHTA, CDR2 FQGTGA. Trimming pared 5 bases from V and 7 bases from J, leaving 13 bases between. In DNA form, the CDR3 reads TGTGCCAGCAGCCCCCCCCCCCCCAATACGCAGTATTTT. Translating it yields CASSPPPPNTQYF. The variable domain in full, completed from reference TRBV7-3 and TRBJ2-3, reads GAGVSQTPSNKVTEKGKYVELRCDPISGHTALYWYRQSLGQGPEFLIYFQGTGAADDSGLPNDRFFAVRPEGSVSTLKIQRTERGDSAVYLCASSPPPPNTQYFGPGTRLTVL.

The sample holds a few counts of this clonotype. CDR3 DNA: TGTGCCAGCAGCTTGGGGGGGGTAAACGATGAGCAGTTCTTC. This encodes CASSLGGVNDEQFF. This sequence joins TRBV7-9 and TRBJ2-1; 7 positions match TRBD2. V lost 3 bases to trimming and J lost 8 bases; unmatched junction nucleotides: 7. This CDR3 has 14 residues. Looked up from germline, CDR1 is SEHNR and CDR2 is FQNEAQ (reference sequence).

This clonotype showed up many times. V and J are TRBV20-1 and TRBJ1-5; a possible D gene is TRBD1 (5 bases). V was cut by 4 bases and J by 4 bases, with 8 bases left in between. The germline CDR1 and CDR2 sequences are DFQATT and SNEGSKA (reference sequence). The CDR3 has 12 residues. Here the CDR3 reads CSANDRNQPQHF. The CDR3 DNA reads TGCAGTGCTAACGACAGAAATCAGCCCCAGCATTTT.

There are a few counts of this clonotype. CDR3 bases: TGTGCCAGCAGCGTAGGGGGGGGAGGGTCCTACAATGAGCAGTTCTTC. Amino acid sequence: CASSVGGGGSYNEQFF. V is TRBV9 and J is TRBJ2-1, with 7 positions matching TRBD2. Germline V gene lookup returns CDR1 SGDLS and CDR2 YYNGEE. The J segment lost 1 base and the V segment lost 0 bases, leaving 4 bases of the junction unmatched. The CDR3 covers 16 residues. The full variable domain, its missing parts supplied by reference TRBV9 and TRBJ2-1, is DSGVTQTPKHLITATGQRVTLRCSPRSGDLSVYWYQQSLDQGLQFLIQYYNGEERAKGNILERFSAQQFPDLHSELNLSSLELGDSALYFCASSVGGGGSYNEQFFGPGTRLTVL.

This clonotype was seen at least ten times. The rearrangement links TRBV2 to TRBJ1-3; TRBD1 is a possible D gene (5 bases). Per germline, CDR1 SNHLY and CDR2 FYNNEI. This CDR3 has 14 amino acids. The V end was cut by 4 bases, the J end by 3 bases, with 10 bases between. The CDR3 DNA sequence: TGTGCCAGCAGTGTTGGGGGGGGTGGAAACACCATATATTTT. Translated, it gives CASSVGGGGNTIYF.

This clonotype appeared many times. J is TRBJ2-2 and V is TRBV6-5; 7 nucleotides agree with TRBD1. Germline trimming cut 1 base from V and 7 bases from J; bases unmatched to any gene: 9. Germline lookup yields CDR1 MNHEY and CDR2 SVGAGI. There are 16 residues in the CDR3. CDR3 sequence: CASSYYDRAGGGELFF. CDR3 bases: TGTGCCAGCAGTTACTACGACAGGGCGGGTGGCGGGGAGCTGTTTTTT.

A few counts support this clonotype. This chain uses TRBV20-1 with TRBJ1-3; D gene unclear. The length of the CDR3 is 15 residues. CDR1 DFQATT and CDR2 SNEGSKA come from the germline V gene (reference sequence). V lost 3 bases and J 3 bases, leaving 15 bases between the germline ends. CDR3: CSASPLARGGNTIYF. As DNA, the CDR3 is TGCAGTGCTAGCCCGCTGGCCAGAGGTGGAAACACCATATATTTT.

Worth noting for this clonotype: This may come from a read error, since a much larger clone is one base off. The chain joins TRBV11-2 to TRBJ2-3, with D uncertain. V was shortened by 1 base and J by 4 bases, with 9 bases between the two germline ends. The germline gives CDR1 SGHAT, CDR2 FQNNGV. The CDR3 is made up of 14 amino acids. CDR3 sequence: CASSLAAVADTQYF. CDR3 nucleotide sequence: TGTGCCAGCAGCTTAGCGGCAGTCGCAGATACGCAGTATTTT.

A few counts support this clonotype. The V call is TRBV9, the J call TRBJ2-1, with D uncertain. There are 13 residues in the CDR3. Germline values: CDR1 SGDLS, CDR2 YYNGEE. V was shortened by 5 bases and J by 1 base, with 7 bases between the two germline ends. The DNA for the CDR3 is TGTGCCAGCAGAAGTTTGTCCTACAATGAGCAGTTCTTC. This sequence encodes CASRSLSYNEQFF.

This clonotype was seen a few times. The V gene is TRBV4-1, the J gene TRBJ1-5; tentative D call: TRBD1 (6 bases). Trimming took off 3 bases at V and 1 base at J, with 13 bases between the two ends. CDR3 length: 16 residues. Germline CDR1 and CDR2: MGHRA and YSYEKL. CDR3 residues: CASSQTARGSNQPQHF. CDR3 nucleotide sequence: TGCGCCAGCAGCCAGACCGCTAGGGGGAGCAATCAGCCCCAGCATTTT.